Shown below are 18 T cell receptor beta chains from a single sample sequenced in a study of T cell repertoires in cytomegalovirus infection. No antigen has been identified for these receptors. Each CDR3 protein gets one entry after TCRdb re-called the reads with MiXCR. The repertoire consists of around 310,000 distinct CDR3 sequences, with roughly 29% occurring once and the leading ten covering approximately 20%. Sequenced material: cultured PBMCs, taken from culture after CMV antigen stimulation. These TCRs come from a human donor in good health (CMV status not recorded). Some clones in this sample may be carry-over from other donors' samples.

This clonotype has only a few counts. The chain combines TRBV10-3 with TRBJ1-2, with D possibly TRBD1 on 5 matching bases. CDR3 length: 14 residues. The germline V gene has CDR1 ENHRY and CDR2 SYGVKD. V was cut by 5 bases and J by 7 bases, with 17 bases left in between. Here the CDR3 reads CAISPYEGQFGYTF. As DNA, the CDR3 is TGTGCCATCAGTCCCTACGAGGGGCAATTTGGCTACACCTTC.

The chain's CDR3 is CSPKEGVTDEQFF. CDR3 DNA sequence: TGCAGCCCAAAGGAAGGGGTAACGGATGAGCAGTTCTTC. V is TRBV20-1 and J is TRBJ2-1; perhaps TRBD1 as D (5 bases). The length of the CDR3 is 13 residues. From germline, CDR1 is DFQATT and CDR2 SNEGSKA (reference sequence).

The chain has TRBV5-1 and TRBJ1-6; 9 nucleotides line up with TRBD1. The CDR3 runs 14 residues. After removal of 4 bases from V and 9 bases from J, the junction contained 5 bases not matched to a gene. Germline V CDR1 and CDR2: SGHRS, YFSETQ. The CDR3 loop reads CASSTDRGASPLHF. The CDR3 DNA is TGCGCCAGCAGCACGGACAGGGGTGCTTCACCCCTCCACTTT.

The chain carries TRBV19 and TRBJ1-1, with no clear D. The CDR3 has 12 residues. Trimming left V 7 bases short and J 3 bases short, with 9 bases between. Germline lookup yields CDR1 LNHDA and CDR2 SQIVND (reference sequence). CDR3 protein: CASIGSYTEAFF. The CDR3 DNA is TGTGCCAGTATCGGCAGCTACACTGAAGCTTTCTTT.

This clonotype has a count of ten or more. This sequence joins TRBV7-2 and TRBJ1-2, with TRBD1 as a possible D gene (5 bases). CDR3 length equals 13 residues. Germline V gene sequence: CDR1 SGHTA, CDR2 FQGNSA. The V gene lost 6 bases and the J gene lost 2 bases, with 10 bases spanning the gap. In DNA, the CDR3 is TGTGCCAGCAGTTTCGGGGGAAACTATGGCTACACCTTC. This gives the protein CASSFGGNYGYTF.

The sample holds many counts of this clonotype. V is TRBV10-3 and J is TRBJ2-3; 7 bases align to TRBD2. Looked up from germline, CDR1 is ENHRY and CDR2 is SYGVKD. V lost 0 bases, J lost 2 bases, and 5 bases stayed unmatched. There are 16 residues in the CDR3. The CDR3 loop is CAISESGLAATDTQYF. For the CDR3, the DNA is TGTGCCATCAGTGAGTCCGGGCTAGCGGCCACAGATACGCAGTATTTT.

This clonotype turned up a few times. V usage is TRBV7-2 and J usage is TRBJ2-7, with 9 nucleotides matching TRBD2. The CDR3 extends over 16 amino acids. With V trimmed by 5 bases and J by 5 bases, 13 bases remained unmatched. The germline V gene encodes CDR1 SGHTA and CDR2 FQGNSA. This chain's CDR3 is CASSHHRAGGRNEQYF. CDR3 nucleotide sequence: TGTGCCAGCAGCCACCATCGGGCGGGAGGGAGGAACGAGCAGTACTTC. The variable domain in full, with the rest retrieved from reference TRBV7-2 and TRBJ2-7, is GAGVSQSPSNKVTEKGKDVELRCDPISGHTALYWYRQSLGQGLEFLIYFQGNSAPDKSGLPSDRFSAERTGGSVSTLTIQRTQQEDSAVYLCASSHHRAGGRNEQYFGPGTRLTVT.

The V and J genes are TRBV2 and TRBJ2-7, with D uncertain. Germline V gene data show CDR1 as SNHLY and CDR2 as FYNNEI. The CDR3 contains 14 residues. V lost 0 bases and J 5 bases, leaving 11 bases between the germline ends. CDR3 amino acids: CASSEALHRDEQYF. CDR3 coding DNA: TGTGCCAGCAGTGAAGCGCTTCATCGGGACGAGCAGTACTTC.

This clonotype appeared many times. The CDR3 protein is CASSLARGSGGNEQFF. CDR3 coding DNA: TGTGCCAGCAGTTTAGCCCGGGGTAGCGGGGGTAATGAGCAGTTCTTC. The chain is built from TRBV12-3 or TRBV12-4 and TRBJ2-1, with TRBD2 matching 9 bases. Losses at the gene ends were 0 bases for V and 7 bases for J; bases not matched to a gene: 7. This CDR3 has 16 amino acids.

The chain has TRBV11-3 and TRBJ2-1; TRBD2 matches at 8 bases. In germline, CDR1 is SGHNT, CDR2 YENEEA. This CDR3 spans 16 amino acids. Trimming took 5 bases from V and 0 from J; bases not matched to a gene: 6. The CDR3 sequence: CASSVSGESSYNEQFF. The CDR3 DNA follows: TGTGCCAGCAGCGTTAGCGGGGAGAGCTCCTACAATGAGCAGTTCTTC.

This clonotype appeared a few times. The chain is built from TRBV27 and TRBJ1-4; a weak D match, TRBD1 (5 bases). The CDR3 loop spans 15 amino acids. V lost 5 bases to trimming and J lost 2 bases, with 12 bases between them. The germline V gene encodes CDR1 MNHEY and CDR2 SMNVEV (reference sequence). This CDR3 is CASSPWDWTNEKLFF. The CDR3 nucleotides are TGTGCCAGCAGTCCTTGGGACTGGACTAATGAAAAACTGTTTTTT.

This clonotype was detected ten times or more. This chain's CDR3 is CASSQGVGQGVIMNTEAFF. CDR3 coding DNA: TGCGCCAGCAGCCAAGGTGTAGGACAGGGGGTTATTATGAACACTGAAGCTTTCTTT. This sequence joins TRBV4-1 and TRBJ1-1; 10 bases fit TRBD1. This CDR3 has 19 residues. The germline gives CDR1 MGHRA, CDR2 YSYEKL. Trimming removed 1 base from V and 0 bases from J; junction bases left unmatched: 11.

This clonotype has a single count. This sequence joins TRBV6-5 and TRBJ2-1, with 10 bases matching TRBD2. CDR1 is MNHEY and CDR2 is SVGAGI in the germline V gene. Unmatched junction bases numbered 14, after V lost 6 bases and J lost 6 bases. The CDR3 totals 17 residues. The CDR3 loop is CASSPYSLAGVPNEQFF. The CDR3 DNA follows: TGTGCCAGCAGCCCCTACTCCCTAGCGGGAGTACCCAATGAGCAGTTCTTC.

The CDR3 protein is CATSSDPNTEAFF. CDR3 nucleotides: TGTGCCACCTCCTCGGATCCGAACACTGAAGCTTTCTTT. This chain links TRBV6-2 or TRBV6-3 with TRBJ1-1; D is unresolved. Trimming took off 10 bases at V and 1 base at J, with 13 bases between the two ends. Germline CDR1 reads MNHEY; CDR2 reads SVGEGT. The CDR3 loop spans 13 amino acids.

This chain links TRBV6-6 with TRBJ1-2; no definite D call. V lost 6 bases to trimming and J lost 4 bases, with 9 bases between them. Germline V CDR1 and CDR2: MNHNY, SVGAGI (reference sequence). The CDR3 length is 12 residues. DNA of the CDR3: TGTGCCAGCAGCCTCAACGGCTATGGCTACACCTTC. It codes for CASSLNGYGYTF.

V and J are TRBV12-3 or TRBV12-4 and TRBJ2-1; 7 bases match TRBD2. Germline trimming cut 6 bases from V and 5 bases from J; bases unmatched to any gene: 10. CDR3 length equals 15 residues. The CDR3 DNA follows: TGTGCCAGCAGCGAAGCGGGGCGGGAGAACAATGAGCAGTTCTTC. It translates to CASSEAGRENNEQFF.

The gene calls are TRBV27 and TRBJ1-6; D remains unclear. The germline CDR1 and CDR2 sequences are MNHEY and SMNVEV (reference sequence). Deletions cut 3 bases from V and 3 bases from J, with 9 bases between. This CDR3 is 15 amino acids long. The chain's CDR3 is CASSFGRNYNSPLHF. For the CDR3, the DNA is TGTGCCAGCAGTTTTGGGCGGAACTATAATTCACCCCTCCACTTT.

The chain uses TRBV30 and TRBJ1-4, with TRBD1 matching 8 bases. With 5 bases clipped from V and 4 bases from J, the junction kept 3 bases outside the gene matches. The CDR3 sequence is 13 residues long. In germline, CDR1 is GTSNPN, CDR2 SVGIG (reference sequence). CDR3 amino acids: CAWGTGVNEKLFF. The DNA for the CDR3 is TGTGCCTGGGGGACAGGTGTTAATGAAAAACTGTTTTTT.